The following is a TCR beta chain sequence with its context. What it binds is not known. This entry comes from a study of human versus mouse CDR3 diversity and MHC coevolution. Findings of the study overall: By iCHAO1, human TCR beta clonotypes numbered about 1.6 million, the most.

In germline, CDR1 is SGHAT, CDR2 FQNNGV. V was trimmed by 6 bases and J by 2 bases, leaving 8 bases between them. The CDR3 totals 13 residues. The table came from immunoSEQ multiplex PCR; TCRdb's copy has only in-frame clones and leaves some out. This sample yields about 77,000 clones, of which about 90% are seen a single time; 0.15% belongs to the top ten. What was sequenced was naive CD4+ T cells from blood. The subset is: CD45RO-negative CD62L-positive naive CD4 T cells. The clonotype originates from a person aged 30 to 70 in good health. The chain combines TRBV11-2 with TRBJ2-1, with D maybe TRBD2 (5 bases). The CDR3 region is CASSTSPYNEQFF. CDR3 nucleotides: TGTGCCAGCAGTACTAGTCCCTACAATGAGCAGTTCTTC.